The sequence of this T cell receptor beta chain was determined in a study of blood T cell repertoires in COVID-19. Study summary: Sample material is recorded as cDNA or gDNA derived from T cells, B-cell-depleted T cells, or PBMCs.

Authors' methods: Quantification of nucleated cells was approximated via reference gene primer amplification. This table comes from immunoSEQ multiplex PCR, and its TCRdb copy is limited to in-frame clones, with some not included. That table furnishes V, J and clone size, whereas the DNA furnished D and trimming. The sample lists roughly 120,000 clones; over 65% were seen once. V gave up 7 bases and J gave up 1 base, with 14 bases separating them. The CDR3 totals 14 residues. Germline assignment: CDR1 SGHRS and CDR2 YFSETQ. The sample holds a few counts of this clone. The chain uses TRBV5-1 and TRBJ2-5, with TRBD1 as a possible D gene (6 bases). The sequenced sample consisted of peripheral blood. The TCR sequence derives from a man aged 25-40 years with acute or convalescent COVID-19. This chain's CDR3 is CASFPGQFQETQYF. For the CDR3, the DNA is TGCGCCAGCTTCCCCGGACAGTTCCAAGAGACCCAGTACTTC.